This entry lists 6 T cell receptor beta chains sequenced from one sample in a study of spatial heterogeneity in lung cancer. Study findings and constraints: Higher tumor mutation counts went along with higher counts of expanded intratumoral alpha and beta TCRs.

Their target antigens are unknown. Indicated time point: sample taken at primary tumor resection. TCRdb reanalysed the 5' RACE reads using MiXCR and keeps one entry per CDR3 protein. The table has approximately 13,000 distinct CDR3 sequences, just over 5% seen once. The sequences come from lung tumor tissue, collected at surgery. The receptor source for this set is a male donor with early-stage non-small cell lung cancer.

This clonotype was counted ten times or more. The chain couples TRBV7-2 to TRBJ1-6; D may be TRBD1 (5 bases). Germline lookup yields CDR1 SGHTA and CDR2 FQGNSA. There are 17 residues in the CDR3. Trimming pared 5 bases from V and 0 bases from J, leaving 14 bases between. CDR3 sequence: CASSPRRGRSYNSPLHF. As DNA, the CDR3 is TGTGCCAGCAGCCCACGGAGGGGCCGCTCCTATAATTCACCCCTCCACTTT. The whole variable domain, remainder taken from reference TRBV7-2 and TRBJ1-6, is GAGVSQSPSNKVTEKGKDVELRCDPISGHTALYWYRQSLGQGLEFLIYFQGNSAPDKSGLPSDRFSAERTGGSVSTLTIQRTQQEDSAVYLCASSPRRGRSYNSPLHFGNGTRLTVT.

This clonotype showed up many times. The V and J genes are TRBV11-2 and TRBJ2-1, with D perhaps TRBD2 (5 bases). Germline CDR1 reads SGHAT; CDR2 reads FQNNGV. V shed 3 bases and J shed 10 bases, with 16 bases lying between them. This CDR3 has 14 residues. Here the CDR3 reads CASSLTEITGEQFF. The CDR3 nucleotides are TGTGCCAGCAGCTTGACGGAGATCACGGGGGAGCAGTTCTTC.

This clonotype was counted ten times or more. The rearrangement uses TRBV10-3 and TRBJ2-2; D is perhaps TRBD1 or TRBD2 (6 bases each). Germline V gives CDR1 ENHRY, CDR2 SYGVKD. V dropped 4 bases and J dropped 6 bases, with 12 bases sitting between them. The CDR3 sequence is 14 residues long. In DNA form, the CDR3 reads TGTGCCATCAGTGCTGGGGGGCGCGCCGGGGAGCTGTTTTTT. Translated: CAISAGGRAGELFF.

This clonotype was picked up many times. This rearrangement joins TRBV6-5 to TRBJ2-5, with D maybe TRBD2 (5 bases). The V end lost 5 bases, the J end lost 1 base, and 8 bases lay between the germline ends. Per the germline V gene, CDR1 is MNHEY and CDR2 is SVGAGI. The CDR3 is 13 residues long. CDR3 DNA: TGTGCCAGCAGTCGGACTTTCCAAGAGACCCAGTACTTC. Amino acids: CASSRTFQETQYF.

The sample holds a few counts of this clonotype. The CDR3 region has the DNA TGTGCCAGCAGTGTAATGGGGCACGGAGACACTGAAGCTTTCTTT. Encoded protein: CASSVMGHGDTEAFF. The V call is TRBV28, the J call TRBJ1-1; a possible D gene is TRBD1 (5 bases). CDR3 length equals 15 residues. Looked up from germline, CDR1 is MDHEN and CDR2 is SYDVKM. Deletions cut 5 bases from V and 3 bases from J, with 16 bases between.

This clonotype was seen at least ten times. The CDR3 bases are TGTGCCCGGCGAGTAGGGGGCAATTGGTACACTGAAGCTTTCTTT. Translated, it gives CARRVGGNWYTEAFF. J is TRBJ1-1 and V is TRBV6-2 or TRBV6-3, with 7 bases matching TRBD1. J lost 3 bases, V lost 11 bases, and 15 bases had no gene match. Germline values: CDR1 MNHEY, CDR2 SVGEGT. The CDR3 sequence is 15 residues long.